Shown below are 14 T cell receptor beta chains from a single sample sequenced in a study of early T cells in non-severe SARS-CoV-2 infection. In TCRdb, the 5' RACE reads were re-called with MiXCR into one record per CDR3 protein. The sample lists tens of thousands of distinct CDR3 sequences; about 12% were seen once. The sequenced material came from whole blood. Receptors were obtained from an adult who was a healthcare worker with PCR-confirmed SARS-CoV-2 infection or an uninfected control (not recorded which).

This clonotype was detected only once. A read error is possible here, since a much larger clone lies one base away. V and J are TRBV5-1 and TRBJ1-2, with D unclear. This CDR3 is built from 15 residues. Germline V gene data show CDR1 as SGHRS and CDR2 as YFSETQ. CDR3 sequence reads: CTSSTPKGGVDGYTF. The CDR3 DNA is TGCACCAGCAGCACCCCGAAGGGTGGAGTGGATGGCTACACCTTC. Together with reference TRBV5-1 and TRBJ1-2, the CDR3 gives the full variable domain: KAGVTQTPRYLIKTRGQQVTLSCSPISGHRSVSWYQQTPGQGLQFLFEYFSETQRNKGNFPGRFSGRQFSNSRSEMNVSTLELGDSALYLCTSSTPKGGVDGYTFGSGTRLTVV.

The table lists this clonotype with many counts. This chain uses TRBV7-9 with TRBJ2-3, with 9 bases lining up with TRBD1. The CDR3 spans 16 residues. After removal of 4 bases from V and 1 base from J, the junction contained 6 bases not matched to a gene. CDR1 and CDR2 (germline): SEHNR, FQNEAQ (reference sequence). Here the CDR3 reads CASSSRDRAGTDTQYF. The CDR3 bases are TGTGCCAGCAGCTCCCGGGACAGGGCGGGCACAGATACGCAGTATTTT.

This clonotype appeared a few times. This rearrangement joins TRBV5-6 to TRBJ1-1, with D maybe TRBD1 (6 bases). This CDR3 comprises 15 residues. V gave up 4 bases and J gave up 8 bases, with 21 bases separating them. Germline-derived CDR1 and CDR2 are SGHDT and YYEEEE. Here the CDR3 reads CASSPIGQILGEAFF. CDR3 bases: TGTGCCAGCAGCCCCATCGGACAGATCCTGGGGGAAGCTTTCTTT.

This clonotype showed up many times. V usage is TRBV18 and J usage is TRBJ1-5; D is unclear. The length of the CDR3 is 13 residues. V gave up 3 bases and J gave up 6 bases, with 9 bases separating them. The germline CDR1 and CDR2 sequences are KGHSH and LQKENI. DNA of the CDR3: TGTGCCAGCTCACCCTCTCTTGTTCAGCCCCAGCATTTT. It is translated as CASSPSLVQPQHF.

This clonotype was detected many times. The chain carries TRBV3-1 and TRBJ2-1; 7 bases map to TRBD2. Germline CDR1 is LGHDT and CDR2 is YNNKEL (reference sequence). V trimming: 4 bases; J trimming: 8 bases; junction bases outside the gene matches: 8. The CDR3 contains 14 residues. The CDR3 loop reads CASSPSGPRDEQFF. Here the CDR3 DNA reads TGTGCCAGCAGCCCTAGCGGTCCGAGGGATGAGCAGTTCTTC.

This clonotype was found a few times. The CDR3 loop reads CASSSEGLAGTGELFF. For the CDR3, the DNA is TGCGCCAGCAGCTCGGAGGGACTAGCGGGCACCGGGGAGCTGTTTTTT. The V gene is TRBV5-1, the J gene TRBJ2-2; 12 positions agree with TRBD2. Germline CDR1 and CDR2: SGHRS and YFSETQ. This CDR3 contains 16 residues. Germline trimming cut 3 bases from V and 4 bases from J; bases unmatched to any gene: 4.

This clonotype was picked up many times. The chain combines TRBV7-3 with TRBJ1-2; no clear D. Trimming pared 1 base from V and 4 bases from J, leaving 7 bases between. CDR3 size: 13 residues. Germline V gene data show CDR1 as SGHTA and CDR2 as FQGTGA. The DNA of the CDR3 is TGTGCCAGCAGCTTAAAGGATGGCTATGGCTACACCTTC. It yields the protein CASSLKDGYGYTF.

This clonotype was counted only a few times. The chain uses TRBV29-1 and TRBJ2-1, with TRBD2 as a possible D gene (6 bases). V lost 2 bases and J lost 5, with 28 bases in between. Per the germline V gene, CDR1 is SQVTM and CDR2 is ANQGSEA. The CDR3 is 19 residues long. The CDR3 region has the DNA TGCAGCGTTGAACCAAGGATCGTCTCGGCGGGAAACCGAAACAATGAGCAGTTCTTC. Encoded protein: CSVEPRIVSAGNRNNEQFF.

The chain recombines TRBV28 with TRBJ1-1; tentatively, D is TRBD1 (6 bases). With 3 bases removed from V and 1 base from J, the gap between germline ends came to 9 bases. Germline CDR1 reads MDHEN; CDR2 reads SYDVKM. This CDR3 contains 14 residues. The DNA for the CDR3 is TGTGCCAGCAGTTTCGGGGGCTCGAACACTGAAGCTTTCTTT. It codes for CASSFGGSNTEAFF.

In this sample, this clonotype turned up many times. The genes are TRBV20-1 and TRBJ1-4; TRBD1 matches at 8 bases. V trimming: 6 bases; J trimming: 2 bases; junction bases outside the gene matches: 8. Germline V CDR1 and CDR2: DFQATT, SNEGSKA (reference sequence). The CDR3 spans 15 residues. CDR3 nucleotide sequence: TGCAGTGCCACGACAGGGGTCGGGACTAATGAAAAACTGTTTTTT. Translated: CSATTGVGTNEKLFF.

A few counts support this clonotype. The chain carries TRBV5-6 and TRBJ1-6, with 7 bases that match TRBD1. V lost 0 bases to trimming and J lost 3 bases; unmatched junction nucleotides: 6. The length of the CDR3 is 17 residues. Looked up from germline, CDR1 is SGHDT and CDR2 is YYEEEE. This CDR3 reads CASSLVARQGYNSPLHF. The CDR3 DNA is TGTGCCAGCAGCTTGGTTGCGAGACAGGGCTATAATTCACCCCTCCACTTT.

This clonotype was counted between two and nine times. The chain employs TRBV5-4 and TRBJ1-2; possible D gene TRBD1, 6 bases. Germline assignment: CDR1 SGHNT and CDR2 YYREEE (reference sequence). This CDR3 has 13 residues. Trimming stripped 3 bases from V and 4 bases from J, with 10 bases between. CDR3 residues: CASSSQGSYGYTF. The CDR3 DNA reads TGTGCCAGCAGCTCACAGGGTAGCTATGGCTACACCTTC.

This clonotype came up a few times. Here the CDR3 DNA reads TGTGCCAGCAGAACAGGGGGTGGCACCGGGGAGCTGTTTTTT. Translating it yields CASRTGGGTGELFF. V and J are TRBV7-9 and TRBJ2-2; 8 bases map to TRBD1. Germline V lookup: CDR1 SEHNR, CDR2 FQNEAQ (reference sequence). Trimming cost V 6 bases and J 4 bases; bases outside gene matches: 4. The length of the CDR3 is 14 residues.

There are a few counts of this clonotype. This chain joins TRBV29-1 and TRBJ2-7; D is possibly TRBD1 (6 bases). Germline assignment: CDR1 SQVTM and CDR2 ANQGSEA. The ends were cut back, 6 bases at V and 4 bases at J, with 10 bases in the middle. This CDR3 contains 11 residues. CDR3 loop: CSVTGIYEQYF. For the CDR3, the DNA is TGCAGCGTAACAGGGATATACGAGCAGTACTTC.